This T cell receptor beta chain emerged from a study of graft-versus-host responses after intestinal transplantation. Overall study: Each recipient received anti-thymocyte globulin induction, then tacrolimus and steroids for 3 to 4 years.

Concerning this clone: Its antigen remains unidentified.

Notes on the study in general: Graft-donor T cell macrochimerism coincided with high graft-versus-host to host-versus-graft clonal ratios in allografts. Present in recipient marrow, GvH clones included some that appeared first in ileum or blood.

The graft tissue was processed, and this released both intraepithelial and lamina propria lymphocytes. Assay used: immunoSEQ multiplex PCR; TCRdb lists only in-frame clones, some missing. The data show more than 4,000 clones, 85% seen once. The V and J ends lost 3 bases and 5 bases respectively, with 17 bases between them. Germline lookup yields CDR1 MNHEY and CDR2 SMNVEV (reference sequence). The CDR3 contains 16 residues. The chain carries TRBV27 and TRBJ1-5; D is perhaps TRBD1 (5 bases). The TCR originated in a human patient who received an intestinal transplant, so some T cells may come from the graft donor. Material: ileum tissue, obtained 156 days after intestinal transplant. For the CDR3, the DNA is TGTGCCAGCAGTTTCTTCGGGGACGGACTGGATCAGCCCCAGCATTTT. Its translation is CASSFFGDGLDQPQHF.